One and the same sample provided the 17 T cell receptor beta chains below, sequenced in a study of CD8 T cells in Susac syndrome. A quantity of about 0.5 to 1 ug RNA underwent reverse transcription using random hexamers. TCRdb itself ran the immunoSEQ multiplex PCR reads through MiXCR, one entry per CDR3 protein. The sample shows hundreds of thousands of distinct CDR3 sequences, about 91% of them seen only once. Sequencing input: CD8+ T cells from PBMCs. The receptors here all came from a human donor with multiple sclerosis.

CDR3 amino acids: CASSPTRSGFSYEQYF. CDR3 DNA: TGCGCCAGCAGCCCCACCCGTAGCGGGTTCTCCTACGAGCAGTACTTC. This chain uses TRBV4-3 with TRBJ2-7; 7 positions agree with TRBD2. V lost 4 bases to trimming and J lost 0 bases; unmatched junction nucleotides: 9. The V gene's germline CDR1 is LGHNA and CDR2 YSLEER. There are 16 residues in the CDR3.

The chain joins TRBV9 to TRBJ2-1, with D hard to call. V shed 6 bases and J shed 4 bases, with 14 bases lying between them. Germline lookup yields CDR1 SGDLS and CDR2 YYNGEE. CDR3 length: 14 residues. CDR3 DNA sequence: TGTGCCAGCACCCCTGGTGGGCATTACAATGAGCAGTTCTTC. The encoded protein is CASTPGGHYNEQFF.

V and J are TRBV7-8 and TRBJ1-5, with D uncertain. In germline, CDR1 is SGHVS, CDR2 FQNEAQ. There are 17 residues in the CDR3. Trimming took 5 bases from V and 6 from J, leaving 23 bases between them. CDR3 nucleotides: TGTGCCAGCAGCCAAAGATCCCCGGGCAAGGAGGGTCAGCCCCAGCATTTT. This encodes CASSQRSPGKEGQPQHF.

The chain employs TRBV9 and TRBJ2-3; TRBD2 is a possible D gene (6 bases). Trimming left V 2 bases short and J 3 bases short, with 13 bases between. Germline CDR1 reads SGDLS; CDR2 reads YYNGEE. The CDR3 sequence is 15 residues long. The CDR3 protein is CASSVLGRETDTQYF. The CDR3 nucleotides are TGTGCCAGCAGCGTCCTAGGGCGGGAAACAGATACGCAGTATTTT.

This chain connects TRBV5-1 to TRBJ2-7; 7 bases agree with TRBD2. The junction had 6 bases not matched to a gene; V was cut back by 2 bases and J by 1 base. The germline gives CDR1 SGHRS, CDR2 YFSETQ. The CDR3 extends over 15 amino acids. CDR3 sequence (DNA): TGCGCCAGCAGCTTTTCCGGCGGGGGTTCCTACGAGCAGTACTTC. Protein product: CASSFSGGGSYEQYF.

The chain carries TRBV15 and TRBJ2-1; D unresolved. V was shortened by 0 bases and J by 5 bases, with 8 bases between the two germline ends. Looked up from germline, CDR1 is LNHNV and CDR2 is YYDKDF (reference sequence). The CDR3 sequence is 14 residues long. The CDR3 loop reads CATSRDMGNNEQFF. CDR3 DNA sequence: TGTGCCACCAGCAGAGATATGGGAAACAATGAGCAGTTCTTC.

The chain couples TRBV5-6 to TRBJ1-4; unclear D gene. This CDR3 region has 14 residues. Between the trimmed V and J ends, which lost 5 bases and 2 bases, there was a span of 10 bases. The germline CDR1 and CDR2 sequences are SGHDT and YYEEEE. For the CDR3, the DNA is TGTGCCAGCAGAACTTGGGGTACTAATGAAAAACTGTTTTTT. It translates to CASRTWGTNEKLFF.

The V call is TRBV28, the J call TRBJ2-3; D may be TRBD1 (7 bases). CDR1 is MDHEN, CDR2 SYDVKM, per germline. Trimming shortened V by 4 bases and J by 2 bases, and 10 bases separated the two germline ends. The CDR3 is 14 amino acids. DNA of the CDR3: TGTGCCAGCAGTTACAGGGGACTCACAGATACGCAGTATTTT. Its protein product is CASSYRGLTDTQYF.

The chain employs TRBV28 and TRBJ2-7, with a possible D match to TRBD1 (6 bases). Germline V gene sequence: CDR1 MDHEN, CDR2 SYDVKM. CDR3 length equals 12 residues. The ends were cut back, 3 bases at V and 7 bases at J, with 10 bases in the middle. The CDR3 is CASSFQGWEQYF. In DNA, the CDR3 is TGTGCCAGCAGTTTTCAGGGGTGGGAGCAGTACTTC.

The CDR3 region has the DNA TGTGCCAGCAGTGAAAGGGGGCTAACCTACGAGCAGTACTTC. This codes for CASSERGLTYEQYF. The V call is TRBV28, the J call TRBJ2-7; 7 bases agree with TRBD1. Per germline, CDR1 MDHEN and CDR2 SYDVKM. The V and J ends lost 5 bases and 2 bases, in that order; junction bases with no gene match: 6. The CDR3 is made up of 14 amino acids. Looking up the rest from reference TRBV28 and TRBJ2-7 gives the full variable domain: DVKVTQSSRYLVKRTGEKVFLECVQDMDHENMFWYRQDPGLGLRLIYFSYDVKMKEKGDIPEGYSVSREKKERFSLILESASTNQTSMYLCASSERGLTYEQYFGPGTRLTVT.

The chain uses TRBV6-1 and TRBJ1-2; possible D gene TRBD1, 5 bases. V shed 6 bases and J shed 8 bases, with 16 bases lying between them. Germline-derived CDR1 and CDR2 are MNHNS and SASEGT. This CDR3 comprises 13 residues. The CDR3 loop is CASSLGPAGGYTF. The CDR3 DNA follows: TGTGCCAGCAGCTTGGGACCCGCGGGAGGCTACACCTTC.

The rearrangement joins TRBV27 to TRBJ1-1, with a weak D call TRBD1 (6 bases). Germline-derived CDR1 and CDR2 are MNHEY and SMNVEV (reference sequence). CDR3 length: 11 residues. V lost 6 bases to trimming and J lost 8 bases, with 10 bases between them. The CDR3 DNA reads TGTGCCAGCAGACAGGGTTCGGAAGCTTTCTTT. This codes for CASRQGSEAFF.

For the CDR3, the DNA is TGTGCCTGGAGCGTAGCGGGAACCACAGATACGCAGTATTTT. Its translation is CAWSVAGTTDTQYF. The chain links TRBV30 to TRBJ2-3; 8 positions match TRBD2. Trimming at V came to 3 bases and at J to 2 bases, leaving 4 bases not matched to a gene. The CDR3 contains 14 residues. The germline V gene encodes CDR1 GTSNPN and CDR2 SVGIG (reference sequence).

V is TRBV11-2 and J is TRBJ2-7; D remains unclear. CDR3 length: 15 amino acids. Germline V gene data show CDR1 as SGHAT and CDR2 as FQNNGV. V lost 3 bases, J lost 0 bases, and 12 bases lay in between. CDR3 region: CASSFGVGGSYEQYF. Written as DNA, the CDR3 is TGTGCCAGCAGCTTCGGCGTCGGCGGCTCCTACGAGCAGTACTTC.

The chain combines TRBV9 with TRBJ1-2; D remains unclear. Between the trimmed V and J ends, which lost 4 bases and 3 bases, there was a span of 19 bases. The CDR3 covers 16 residues. The germline V gene has CDR1 SGDLS and CDR2 YYNGEE. The CDR3: CASSPRVSSWDYGYTF. The CDR3 DNA reads as TGTGCCAGCAGCCCCCGAGTGTCTAGTTGGGACTATGGCTACACCTTC. Complete variable domain (other parts from reference TRBV9 and TRBJ1-2): DSGVTQTPKHLITATGQRVTLRCSPRSGDLSVYWYQQSLDQGLQFLIQYYNGEERAKGNILERFSAQQFPDLHSELNLSSLELGDSALYFCASSPRVSSWDYGYTFGSGTRLTVV.

The chain couples TRBV29-1 to TRBJ2-1; no firm D call. The germline V gene has CDR1 SQVTM and CDR2 ANQGSEA. Trimming pared 4 bases from V and 5 bases from J, leaving 12 bases between. The CDR3 runs to 13 residues. In DNA form, the CDR3 reads TGCAGCGTTGTAGTGTGGCCCAACAATGAGCAGTTCTTC. Translated: CSVVVWPNNEQFF.

The V call is TRBV4-3, the J call TRBJ2-2; D remains unclear. The CDR3 has 14 amino acids. V lost 3 bases and J lost 4, with 9 bases in between. From germline, CDR1 is LGHNA and CDR2 YSLEER. In DNA, the CDR3 is TGCGCCAGCAGCCATTTACTCGGCACCGGGGAGCTGTTTTTT. Its translation: CASSHLLGTGELFF.